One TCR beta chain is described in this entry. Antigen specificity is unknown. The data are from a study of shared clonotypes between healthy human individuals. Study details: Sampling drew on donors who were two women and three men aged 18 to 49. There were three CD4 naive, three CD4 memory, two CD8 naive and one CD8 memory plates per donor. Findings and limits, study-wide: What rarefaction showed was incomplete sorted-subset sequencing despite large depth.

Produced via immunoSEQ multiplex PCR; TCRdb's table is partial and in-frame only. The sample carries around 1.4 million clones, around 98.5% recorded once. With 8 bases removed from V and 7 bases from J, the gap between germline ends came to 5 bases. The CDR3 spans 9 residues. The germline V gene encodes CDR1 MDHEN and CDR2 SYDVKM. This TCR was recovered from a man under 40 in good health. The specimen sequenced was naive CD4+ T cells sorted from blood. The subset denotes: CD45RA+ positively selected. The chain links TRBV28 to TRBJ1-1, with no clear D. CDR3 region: CASGVEAFF. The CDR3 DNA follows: TGTGCCAGCGGAGTTGAAGCTTTCTTT.